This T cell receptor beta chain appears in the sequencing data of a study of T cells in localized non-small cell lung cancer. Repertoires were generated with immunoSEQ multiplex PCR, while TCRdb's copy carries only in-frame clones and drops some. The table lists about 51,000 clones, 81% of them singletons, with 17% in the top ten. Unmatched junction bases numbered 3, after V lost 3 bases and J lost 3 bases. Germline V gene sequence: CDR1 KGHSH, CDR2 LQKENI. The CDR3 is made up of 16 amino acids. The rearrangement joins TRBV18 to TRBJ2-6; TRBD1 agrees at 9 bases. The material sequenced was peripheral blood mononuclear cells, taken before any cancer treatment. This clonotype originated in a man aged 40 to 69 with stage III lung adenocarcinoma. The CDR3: CASSPTGGFGANVLTF. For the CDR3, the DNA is TGTGCCAGCTCACCTACAGGGGGCTTTGGGGCCAACGTCCTGACTTTC.